This T cell receptor beta chain was identified in a study of blood T cell repertoires in COVID-19. Study in general: Whether acute or convalescent, the COVID-19 samples came from the United States, Italy and Spain. PBMCs, B-cell-depleted T cells, or T cells were the source of the cDNA or gDNA that made up the material.

This clone is a singleton in its sample. Study processing details: Researchers report that nucleated cell counts were estimated from reference gene primer amplification. Data came from immunoSEQ multiplex PCR; TCRdb stores just in-frame clones and leaves some out. That table is the source of V, J and clone size, and D and trimming were worked out from the DNA. The data show fewer than 50,000 clones, 88% seen once. This TCR was sampled from a man in his fifties with active COVID-19. The source material was peripheral blood.

The CDR3 region has the DNA TGTGCCACCTTTGGAAACACCATATATTTT. It encodes CATFGNTIYF. The V gene is TRBV19, the J gene TRBJ1-3; D is undetermined. V lost 10 bases and J 3 bases, leaving 4 bases between the germline ends. Germline V gene sequence: CDR1 LNHDA, CDR2 SQIVND (reference sequence). The CDR3 covers 10 residues. Using reference TRBV19 and TRBJ1-3 for the parts outside the CDR3, the full variable domain is DGGITQSPKYLFRKEGQNVTLSCEQNLNHDAMYWYRQDPGQGLRLIYYSQIVNDFQKGDIAEGYSVSREKKESFPLTVTSAQKNPTAFYLCATFGNTIYFGEGSWLTVV.